These 28 T cell receptor beta chains were all obtained from the same sample, sequenced in a study of cytomegalovirus exposure and HLA in healthy donors. With 60 Vbeta and 13 Jbeta primers, the PCR was carried out. Data came from immunoSEQ multiplex PCR; TCRdb stores just in-frame clones and leaves some out. The profile shows 170,000 or so clones, 77% of them singletons. Sequencing used PBMCs. All receptors derive from a woman aged 60-70 years in good health and CMV-seropositive.

The V call is TRBV18, the J call TRBJ1-1; D call uncertain. The CDR3 has 13 amino acids. Germline-derived CDR1 and CDR2 are KGHSH and LQKENI. The V end lost 4 bases, the J end lost 0 bases, and 6 bases lay between the germline ends. As DNA, the CDR3 is TGTGCCAGCTCACTTCAGGTGAACACTGAAGCTTTCTTT. It specifies CASSLQVNTEAFF.

This chain links TRBV5-6 with TRBJ2-3; 8 nucleotides match TRBD2. This CDR3 contains 18 residues. V lost 2 bases to trimming and J lost 2 bases; unmatched junction nucleotides: 13. CDR1 is SGHDT, CDR2 YYEEEE, per germline. The CDR3 here is CASSFRAGGLTLTDTQYF. In nucleotides, the CDR3 is TGTGCCAGCAGCTTTAGGGCGGGGGGTCTAACCCTCACAGATACGCAGTATTTT.

This sequence joins TRBV5-6 and TRBJ1-3; D perhaps matches TRBD1 (5 bases). The V gene lost 4 bases and the J gene lost 9 bases, with 17 bases spanning the gap. Germline CDR1 is SGHDT and CDR2 is YYEEEE. The CDR3 has 14 residues. This CDR3 is CASSPPTATGTIYF. The DNA of the CDR3 is TGTGCCAGCAGCCCTCCGACAGCGACTGGCACCATATATTTT.

This rearrangement joins TRBV2 to TRBJ2-7; D is perhaps TRBD2 (7 bases). Trimming cost V 4 bases and J 2 bases, with 12 bases left between them. The CDR3 totals 14 residues. CDR1 is SNHLY and CDR2 is FYNNEI in the germline V gene. This CDR3 reads CASSGTGRAYEQYF. The CDR3 coding sequence is TGTGCCAGCAGTGGCACAGGGAGGGCCTACGAGCAGTACTTC.

The V gene is TRBV18, the J gene TRBJ2-5; 7 nucleotides line up with TRBD2. With 5 bases clipped from V and 2 bases from J, the junction kept 2 bases outside the gene matches. This CDR3 contains 13 residues. Germline loops: CDR1 KGHSH, CDR2 LQKENI. The CDR3 nucleotides are TGTGCCAGCTCAAGGGAGGGACAAGAGACCCAGTACTTC. It specifies CASSREGQETQYF.

This sequence joins TRBV6-9 and TRBJ2-4, with D possibly TRBD2 on 5 matching bases. The ends were cut back, 4 bases at V and 7 bases at J, with 17 bases in the middle. The germline V gene has CDR1 MNHGY and CDR2 SVAAGI. The CDR3 covers 15 residues. CDR3 DNA: TGTGCCAGCAGTTTTGGAGCGGATGCCAGGAACATTCAGTACTTC. It specifies CASSFGADARNIQYF.

The chain is built from TRBV27 and TRBJ2-5, with a tentative D call TRBD2 (5 bases). Germline V gene sequence: CDR1 MNHEY, CDR2 SMNVEV (reference sequence). The CDR3 is 13 amino acids. V was shortened by 5 bases and J by 0 bases, with 7 bases between the two germline ends. The DNA for the CDR3 is TGTGCCAGCAGTCCCGGGAACCAAGAGACCCAGTACTTC. Translated, it gives CASSPGNQETQYF.

The rearrangement uses TRBV5-1 and TRBJ2-1, with 8 bases that match TRBD2. With 0 bases clipped from V and 6 bases from J, the junction kept 5 bases outside the gene matches. The germline CDR1 and CDR2 sequences are SGHRS and YFSETQ. The CDR3 sequence is 15 residues long. CDR3 loop: CASSLVRAGVNEQFF. As DNA, the CDR3 is TGCGCCAGCAGCTTGGTTCGAGCGGGGGTCAATGAGCAGTTCTTC.

The chain recombines TRBV30 with TRBJ2-4; the D gene is possibly TRBD2 (6 bases). Germline CDR1 GTSNPN, CDR2 SVGIG (reference sequence). The CDR3 runs 13 residues. Trimming removed 2 bases from V and 6 bases from J, with 11 bases in between. The CDR3 sequence: CAWSWVGGNIQYF. The CDR3 bases are TGTGCCTGGAGTTGGGTGGGGGGAAACATTCAGTACTTC.

The chain recombines TRBV29-1 with TRBJ1-5; 7 positions match TRBD1. Unmatched junction bases numbered 7, after V lost 5 bases and J lost 3 bases. CDR3 length: 14 amino acids. CDR1 and CDR2 from the germline V gene are SQVTM and ANQGSEA. CDR3: CSVTRDSNNQPQHF. The DNA for the CDR3 is TGCAGCGTTACCCGGGACAGCAACAATCAGCCCCAGCATTTT.

CDR3 residues: CASSGTTGVGNQPQHF. For the CDR3, the DNA is TGTGCCAGCTCAGGGACAACAGGGGTTGGCAATCAGCCCCAGCATTTT. V is TRBV18 and J is TRBJ1-5, with 7 nucleotides matching TRBD1. This CDR3 has 16 residues. Germline CDR1 KGHSH, CDR2 LQKENI. V shed 5 bases and J 2 bases; nucleotides not matched to a gene: 9.

The chain combines TRBV4-3 with TRBJ2-7; 7 bases map to TRBD1. V shed 2 bases, J shed 6 bases, and the junction held 10 bases outside the gene matches. This CDR3 is 15 amino acids long. Per the germline V gene, CDR1 is LGHNA and CDR2 is YSLEER. The CDR3 coding sequence is TGCGCCAGCAGCCAACAAGGGGGCCGGTTTTCCGAGCAGTACTTC. Translated, it gives CASSQQGGRFSEQYF.

This clone was found a few times. This sample includes further DNA sequences coding for the same CDR3. V is TRBV28 and J is TRBJ1-6; the D gene is possibly TRBD1 (5 bases). Germline V gives CDR1 MDHEN, CDR2 SYDVKM. V gave up 3 bases and J gave up 10 bases, with 16 bases separating them. CDR3 length equals 15 residues. CDR3 region: CASSFPQSKGSPLHF. In nucleotides, the CDR3 is TGTGCCAGCAGTTTTCCACAGTCGAAGGGGTCACCCCTCCACTTT.

The chain carries TRBV7-9 and TRBJ2-7, with TRBD2 matching 10 bases. Germline V lookup: CDR1 SEHNR, CDR2 FQNEAQ (reference sequence). This CDR3 has 14 residues. V was clipped by 11 bases and J by 6 bases; unmatched bases: 13. CDR3 region: CAVSGRPTLLEQYF. The CDR3 nucleotides are TGTGCCGTTAGCGGGAGGCCCACCCTGCTCGAGCAGTACTTC.

The V and J genes are TRBV2 and TRBJ2-7; 11 nucleotides match TRBD1. CDR1 SNHLY and CDR2 FYNNEI come from the germline V gene. CDR3 length equals 15 residues. Trimming cost V 3 bases and J 3 bases; bases outside gene matches: 4. DNA of the CDR3: TGTGCCAGCAGTGAGGGGACAGGGGGAGGCTACGAGCAGTACTTC. It yields the protein CASSEGTGGGYEQYF.

This clone was observed a handful of times. V is TRBV18 and J is TRBJ2-1; no reliable D call. Trimming removed 0 bases at V and 8 bases at J, with 14 bases between. The CDR3 sequence is 15 residues long. Germline CDR1 is KGHSH and CDR2 is LQKENI. DNA for the CDR3: TGTGCCAGCTCACCACCGACTTCTGCGGTGGATGAGCAGTTCTTC. This translates into CASSPPTSAVDEQFF.

This chain connects TRBV28 to TRBJ1-1; D perhaps matches TRBD1 (5 bases). The length of the CDR3 is 12 residues. In germline, CDR1 is MDHEN, CDR2 SYDVKM. Between the trimmed V and J ends, which lost 6 bases and 10 bases, there was a span of 15 bases. The DNA of the CDR3 is TGTGCCAGCAGATCCAGGGATCAGGGAGCTTTCTTT. Translation gives CASRSRDQGAFF.

This sequence joins TRBV6-5 and TRBJ2-7, with a possible D match to TRBD2 (5 bases). Trimming left V 0 bases short and J 2 bases short, with 8 bases between. CDR3 length: 14 amino acids. The germline V gene encodes CDR1 MNHEY and CDR2 SVGAGI. CDR3 sequence reads: CASSYSGRPYEQYF. CDR3 nucleotides: TGTGCCAGCAGTTACTCGGGGAGACCCTACGAGCAGTACTTC.

This clone has only one observation. This sequence joins TRBV28 and TRBJ2-5; D is possibly TRBD2 (6 bases). Trimming removed 7 bases from V and 5 bases from J, with 14 bases in between. The CDR3 consists of 13 residues. CDR1 and CDR2 from the germline V gene are MDHEN and SYDVKM. For the CDR3, the DNA is TGTGCCAGCACCATAGGAGGGGAGGAGACCCAGTACTTC. Amino acids: CASTIGGEETQYF.

The rearrangement links TRBV19 to TRBJ2-1; TRBD2 matches at 12 bases. The CDR3 contains 17 residues. The V and J ends lost 9 bases and 7 bases, in that order; junction bases with no gene match: 16. Germline V gives CDR1 LNHDA, CDR2 SQIVND (reference sequence). CDR3 nucleotide sequence: TGTGCCAGAGCCCGGACTAGCGGGAACTTTTGTTCGAATGAGCAGTTCTTC. Translated, it gives CARARTSGNFCSNEQFF.

This chain uses TRBV9 with TRBJ2-7, with TRBD1 as a possible D gene (5 bases). The V and J ends lost 5 bases and 6 bases respectively, with 18 bases between them. The length of the CDR3 is 14 residues. Germline CDR1 reads SGDLS; CDR2 reads YYNGEE. The chain's CDR3 is CASSSDIQGSEQYF. The CDR3 coding sequence is TGTGCCAGCAGTTCTGATATCCAGGGATCCGAGCAGTACTTC.

CDR3 sequence reads: CASAPIAGRLVGSPLHF. The CDR3 DNA is TGTGCCAGCGCCCCCATCGCGGGACGGCTAGTGGGTTCACCCCTCCACTTT. The chain links TRBV6-4 to TRBJ1-6, with a tentative D call TRBD1 (5 bases). CDR1 and CDR2 from the germline V gene are MRHNA and SNTAGT. There are 17 residues in the CDR3. V shed 8 bases and J shed 9 bases, with 26 bases lying between them.

The rearrangement links TRBV29-1 to TRBJ2-4; D call uncertain. Germline CDR1 SQVTM, CDR2 ANQGSEA. The CDR3 runs to 13 residues. Trimming stripped 5 bases from V and 9 bases from J, with 17 bases between. The CDR3 here is CSVYLLLRSIQYF. CDR3 sequence (DNA): TGCAGCGTTTACCTCCTTCTGCGTAGCATTCAGTACTTC.

CDR3 nucleotides: TGTGCCAGCAGCCCAAGTCCGGGGGAGACCCAGTACTTC. Its protein is CASSPSPGETQYF. The rearrangement links TRBV7-7 to TRBJ2-5, with D tentatively TRBD2 (5 bases). The V and J ends lost 5 bases and 5 bases respectively, with 12 bases between them. Looked up from germline, CDR1 is SSHAT and CDR2 is FNYEAQ (reference sequence). The CDR3 has 13 amino acids. The full variable domain, its missing parts supplied by reference TRBV7-7 and TRBJ2-5, is GAGVSQSPRYKVTKRGQDVTLRCDPISSHATLYWYQQALGQGPEFLTYFNYEAQPDKSGLPSDRFSAERPEGSISTLTIQRTEQRDSAMYRCASSPSPGETQYFGPGTRLLVL.

A remark on this clone: The junction departs from the called germline gene at one end, perhaps through a read error. The chain recombines TRBV4-3 with TRBJ1-5; D is possibly TRBD1 (5 bases). There are 16 residues in the CDR3. Germline V CDR1 and CDR2: LGHNA, YSLEER. CDR3 in amino acids: CANSQDFPGSNQPQHF. The CDR3 bases are TGCGCCAACAGCCAAGATTTCCCAGGGAGCAATCAGCCCCAGCATTTT.

The J gene is TRBJ1-2, the V gene TRBV7-8, with 9 bases that match TRBD1. The CDR3 loop spans 16 amino acids. V lost 4 bases to trimming and J lost 3 bases; unmatched junction nucleotides: 9. Germline V gene sequence: CDR1 SGHVS, CDR2 FQNEAQ. The chain's CDR3 is CASSSASDRGDYGYTF. The DNA for the CDR3 is TGTGCCAGCAGCTCCGCCTCGGACAGGGGAGACTATGGCTACACCTTC.

J is TRBJ2-7 and V is TRBV4-2; 11 bases align to TRBD2. Looked up from germline, CDR1 is LGHNA and CDR2 is YNFKEQ. The CDR3 length is 17 residues. J gave up 4 bases and V 4 bases, and 12 bases lay outside the gene matches. CDR3 amino acids: CASSPHLTGLAEYEQYF. The CDR3, as DNA: TGTGCCAGCAGCCCTCATCTGACGGGACTAGCGGAATACGAGCAGTACTTC.

This clone was seen more than once but under ten times. V gene TRBV11-1 combines with J gene TRBJ2-7, with 9 bases fitting TRBD2. CDR3 length equals 15 residues. The V gene end was trimmed by 3 bases and the J gene end by 3 bases; junction bases not matched to a gene: 6. CDR1 and CDR2 (germline): SGHAT, FQDESV (reference sequence). The CDR3 loop reads CASSFLGGGDYEQYF. The CDR3 DNA reads TGTGCCAGCAGCTTCCTGGGCGGGGGGGACTACGAGCAGTACTTC.